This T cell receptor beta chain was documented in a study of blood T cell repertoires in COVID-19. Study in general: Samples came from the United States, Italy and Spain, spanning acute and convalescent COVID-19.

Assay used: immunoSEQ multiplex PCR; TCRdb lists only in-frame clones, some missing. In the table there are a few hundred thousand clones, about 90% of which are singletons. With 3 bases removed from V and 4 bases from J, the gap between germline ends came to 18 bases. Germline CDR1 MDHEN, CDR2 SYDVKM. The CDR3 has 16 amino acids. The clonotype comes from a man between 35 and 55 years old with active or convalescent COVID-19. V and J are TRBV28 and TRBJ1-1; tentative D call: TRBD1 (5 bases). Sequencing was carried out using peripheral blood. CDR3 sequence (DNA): TGTGCCAGCAGTTTTGTGTGGGGCGGGAAGGGCACTGAAGCTTTCTTT. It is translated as CASSFVWGGKGTEAFF.